One sample yielded the 6 T cell receptor beta chains listed below, sequenced in a study of post-analysis software for immune sequencing data. Findings of the study overall: Compared with controls, patients had more of 4 or 5 TRBV segments, including TRBV5-6, TRBV5-1 and TRBV20-1.

For these receptors, no antigen is known. Unique molecular identifiers tagged the TCR beta cDNA libraries. TCRdb processed the PCR reads anew with MiXCR; each CDR3 protein has one entry. This repertoire shows roughly 600,000 distinct CDR3 sequences, 44% found once; its top ten account for roughly 1.7%. The sequenced sample was blood. These receptors were obtained from a girl between 10 and 17 years old with multiple sclerosis.

A few counts support this clonotype. V is TRBV6-5 and J is TRBJ2-3, with D unresolved. The V and J ends lost 8 bases and 0 bases respectively, with 18 bases between them. Germline lookup yields CDR1 MNHEY and CDR2 SVGAGI. The CDR3 totals 16 residues. CDR3 nucleotides: TGTGCCAGCTCCGTGAAAGATGCTGCTAGCACAGATACGCAGTATTTT. Encoded protein: CASSVKDAASTDTQYF.

Notes on this clonotype: This clone may be a read error of a much larger clone one base away. The V and J genes are TRBV20-1 and TRBJ2-1; no definite D call. The V end lost 0 bases, the J end lost 0 bases, and 21 bases lay between the germline ends. Germline V gene lookup returns CDR1 DFQATT and CDR2 SNEGSKA (reference sequence). The CDR3 length is 19 residues. For the CDR3, the DNA is TGCAGTGCTAGAGATGTAAATAGCCCATTAACTGGCTCCTACAATGAGCAGTTCTTC. This translates into CSARDVNSPLTGSYNEQFF.

V gene TRBV11-2 combines with J gene TRBJ1-5; the D gene is possibly TRBD1 (5 bases). CDR3 length: 16 amino acids. V lost 5 bases and J 1 base, leaving 15 bases between the germline ends. The V gene's germline CDR1 is SGHAT and CDR2 FQNNGV. The CDR3 here is CASSLLVGGSNQPQHF. The DNA of the CDR3 is TGTGCCAGCAGCCTGCTGGTCGGGGGAAGCAATCAGCCCCAGCATTTT.

V usage is TRBV20-1 and J usage is TRBJ2-3; D is tentatively TRBD1 or TRBD2 (5 bases each). Trimming removed 4 bases at V and 4 bases at J, with 12 bases between. Germline CDR1 reads DFQATT; CDR2 reads SNEGSKA (reference sequence). CDR3 size: 13 residues. The CDR3: CSATLGRADTQYF. The DNA for the CDR3 is TGCAGTGCTACGTTGGGGCGGGCAGATACGCAGTATTTT.

The J gene is TRBJ2-4, the V gene TRBV4-1; 7 bases are a match to TRBD2. Germline assignment: CDR1 MGHRA and CDR2 YSYEKL. The CDR3 runs 17 residues. The trim removed 1 base at V and 2 bases at J, leaving 8 bases unmatched. CDR3 region: CASSQVREGQSKNIQYF. DNA for the CDR3: TGCGCCAGCAGCCAAGTCAGGGAGGGTCAGTCCAAAAACATTCAGTACTTC.

The rearrangement uses TRBV12-3 or TRBV12-4 and TRBJ2-7; D perhaps matches TRBD1 (6 bases). Trimming took 4 bases from V and 5 from J, leaving 15 bases between them. The length of the CDR3 is 14 residues. The CDR3 reads CASSWEQGSHEQYF. CDR3 DNA: TGTGCCAGCAGTTGGGAACAGGGTAGTCACGAGCAGTACTTC.